This passage covers 20 T cell receptor beta chains from one sample sequenced in a study of breast tumors, draining lymph nodes, adjacent tissues. Breast cancer patients provided tissue from their axillary draining lymph nodes. TCRdb recomputed calls from the multiplex PCR reads with MiXCR, one row per CDR3 protein. Of nearly 110,000 distinct CDR3 sequences listed, approximately 28% were seen once; the top ten hold approximately 5%. The sequencing sample was made of axillary lymph node tissue. These receptor sequences come from a female donor with breast cancer. Some clones in this sample may be carry-over from other donors' samples.

This clonotype appeared many times. This chain uses TRBV29-1 with TRBJ2-5; no firm D call. The CDR3 consists of 11 residues. Per the germline V gene, CDR1 is SQVTM and CDR2 is ANQGSEA. Trimming cost V 6 bases and J 0 bases, with 5 bases left between them. This chain's CDR3 is CSVGNQETQYF. CDR3 DNA sequence: TGCAGCGTCGGAAACCAAGAGACCCAGTACTTC.

This clonotype was detected many times. The chain is built from TRBV6-2 or TRBV6-3 and TRBJ2-2, with D maybe TRBD2 (5 bases). This CDR3 is 15 amino acids long. V gave up 6 bases and J gave up 3 bases, with 14 bases separating them. Germline V gives CDR1 MNHEY, CDR2 SVGEGT. As DNA, the CDR3 is TGTGCCAGCAGCCCCACCCGGGGAGACACCGGGGAGCTGTTTTTT. Amino acid sequence: CASSPTRGDTGELFF.

This clonotype was counted ten times or more. The chain employs TRBV28 and TRBJ2-7; D may be TRBD2 (6 bases). Germline values: CDR1 MDHEN, CDR2 SYDVKM. The CDR3 is 15 amino acids. Trimming removed 8 bases at V and 3 bases at J, with 20 bases between. The CDR3: CASEPPEGTLYEQYF. DNA of the CDR3: TGTGCCAGCGAACCTCCGGAGGGGACCCTCTACGAGCAGTACTTC.

With regard to this clonotype: This may be a read error: a much more frequent sequence differs by one nucleotide. This chain connects TRBV6-2 or TRBV6-3 to TRBJ2-3, with 7 nucleotides matching TRBD1. The CDR3 runs 14 residues. Germline CDR1 reads MNHEY; CDR2 reads SVGEGT. The CDR3 protein is CAGSYSGTVDTQYF. The CDR3 DNA sequence: TGTGCCGGCAGTTACTCTGGGACAGTAGATACGCAGTATTTT.

This clonotype was picked up many times. CDR3 region: CRLDRGNNEQFF. The CDR3, as DNA: TGCAGATTGGACAGGGGAAACAATGAGCAGTTCTTC. V usage is TRBV20-1 and J usage is TRBJ2-1; 9 bases match TRBD1. The CDR3 extends over 12 amino acids. Germline CDR1 is DFQATT and CDR2 is SNEGSKA (reference sequence).

This clonotype has a count of ten or more. The V call is TRBV5-1, the J call TRBJ1-4, with 11 nucleotides matching TRBD1. CDR1 and CDR2 (germline): SGHRS, YFSETQ. V shed 4 bases and J 3 bases; nucleotides not matched to a gene: 8. The CDR3 sequence is 17 residues long. The CDR3 region has the DNA TGCGCCAGCAGCACCGGGACAGGGGGTACGGCTAATGAAAAACTGTTTTTT. This gives the protein CASSTGTGGTANEKLFF.

V is TRBV20-1 and J is TRBJ2-5; weak D call: TRBD2 (5 bases). The germline V gene has CDR1 DFQATT and CDR2 SNEGSKA (reference sequence). This CDR3 is built from 14 residues. Trimming cost V 0 bases and J 4 bases, with 12 bases left between them. CDR3 bases: TGCAGTGCTAGAGATCAGTCGGGAACAGAGACCCAGTACTTC. Protein sequence: CSARDQSGTETQYF.

This clonotype was counted at least ten times. V is TRBV15 and J is TRBJ1-2; D is ambiguous. This CDR3 contains 14 residues. V lost 0 bases and J 6 bases, leaving 11 bases between the germline ends. Germline loops: CDR1 LNHNV, CDR2 YYDKDF (reference sequence). The CDR3 sequence: CATSRDRAGHGYTF. In DNA, the CDR3 is TGTGCCACCAGCAGAGACCGGGCCGGCCATGGCTACACCTTC.

The table lists this clonotype with many counts. A much larger clone lies one base from this, so it may be a read error. Because the CDR3 is missing its conserved closing phenylalanine or tryptophan, this is likely a read error. V is TRBV12-5 and J is TRBJ2-7, with D perhaps matching TRBD1 or TRBD2 (6 bases each). Trimming cost V 6 bases and J 2 bases, with 17 bases left between them. Germline CDR1 and CDR2: LGHNT and FRNRAP. The CDR3 extends over 15 amino acids. CDR3 in amino acids: CASGRPGGRAYEQYL. CDR3 in DNA: TGTGCTAGTGGCCGTCCCGGGGGCCGCGCCTACGAGCAGTACCTC.

This clonotype was counted at least ten times. The J gene is TRBJ2-7, the V gene TRBV27, with 9 nucleotides matching TRBD2. The CDR3 is 14 amino acids. Per germline, CDR1 MNHEY and CDR2 SMNVEV (reference sequence). The trim removed 2 bases at V and 3 bases at J, leaving 2 bases unmatched. The CDR3 sequence: CASSLHSGSYEQYF. For the CDR3, the DNA is TGTGCCAGCAGTTTACATAGCGGGAGCTACGAGCAGTACTTC.

In this sample, this clonotype turned up many times. At one end, the junction sequence differs from germline, possibly due to a read error. This rearrangement joins TRBV20-1 to TRBJ2-5, with TRBD2 identical over 8 bases. The CDR3 has 13 residues. The germline gives CDR1 DFQATT, CDR2 SNEGSKA (reference sequence). The CDR3, as DNA: TGCAGTGCGACCCTAGCGGGCCAAGAGACCCGGTACTTC. This gives the protein CSATLAGQETRYF.

This clonotype was seen ten or more times. V and J are TRBV4-1 and TRBJ1-2; D unresolved. The germline gives CDR1 MGHRA, CDR2 YSYEKL. Trimming took off 1 base at V and 0 bases at J, with 15 bases between the two ends. CDR3 length: 17 residues. The CDR3 protein is CASSQAVRERANYGYTF. The CDR3 DNA is TGCGCCAGCAGCCAAGCTGTTCGGGAGCGAGCTAACTATGGCTACACCTTC.

This clonotype appeared many times. The rearrangement uses TRBV6-2 or TRBV6-3 and TRBJ2-3, with D perhaps TRBD1 (6 bases). Germline V gene data show CDR1 as MNHEY and CDR2 as SVGEGT. This CDR3 region has 14 residues. The V end was cut by 4 bases, the J end by 2 bases, with 10 bases between. The CDR3 DNA reads TGTGCCAGCAGTTCCCGGACAGCCACAGATACGCAGTATTTT. This encodes CASSSRTATDTQYF.

A few counts support this clonotype. This sequence joins TRBV28 and TRBJ2-6, with D uncertain. In germline, CDR1 is MDHEN, CDR2 SYDVKM. Trimming took 5 bases from V and 0 from J, leaving 14 bases between them. CDR3 length equals 17 residues. The CDR3 sequence is CASSPLDGPSGANVLTF. The CDR3 coding sequence is TGTGCCAGCAGTCCTCTCGACGGCCCCTCTGGGGCCAACGTCCTGACTTTC.

Worth noting for this clonotype: The junction differs from germline at one of its ends, possibly a read error. The V gene is TRBV3-1, the J gene TRBJ1-2; 8 bases align to TRBD1. This CDR3 is built from 17 residues. The V gene's germline CDR1 is LGHDT and CDR2 YNNKEL (reference sequence). CDR3 loop: CASSLGTGRAANYGYTF. Here the CDR3 DNA reads TGCGCCAGCAGCCTCGGGACAGGACGAGCGGCTAACTATGGCTACACCTTC.

This clonotype was counted ten times or more. The gene calls are TRBV5-1 and TRBJ2-3; TRBD2 matches 10 bases. V shed 4 bases, J shed 4 bases, and the junction held 9 bases outside the gene matches. In germline, CDR1 is SGHRS, CDR2 YFSETQ. This CDR3 region has 16 residues. The CDR3 spells CASSTSGTSVADTQYF. The DNA of the CDR3 is TGCGCCAGCAGCACCTCCGGGACTAGCGTCGCAGATACGCAGTATTTT.

A remark on this clonotype: The CDR3 does not close with the conserved phenylalanine or tryptophan, likely indicating a read error. This rearrangement joins TRBV9 to TRBJ2-1; D perhaps matches TRBD2 (5 bases). CDR1 and CDR2 from the germline V gene are SGDLS and YYNGEE. This CDR3 comprises 17 residues. The CDR3 nucleotides are TGTGCCAGCAGCCAAGAGGGTTCGGGGATACTTAACAATCAGCAGTTCCTC. It yields the protein CASSQEGSGILNNQQFL.

At least ten counts were recorded for this clonotype. The CDR3 region has the DNA TGTGCCATCTCCCGACAGGGAGCTAACTATGGCTACACCTTC. This sequence encodes CAISRQGANYGYTF. The chain has TRBV10-3 and TRBJ1-2, with 7 positions matching TRBD1. This CDR3 region has 14 residues. V lost 8 bases and J lost 0; bases outside the gene matches: 6. CDR1 and CDR2 from the germline V gene are ENHRY and SYGVKD.

Many counts were recorded for this clonotype. The rearrangement links TRBV7-2 to TRBJ2-4, with a tentative D call TRBD1 (5 bases). The CDR3 is 12 amino acids. V lost 2 bases to trimming and J lost 8 bases, with 7 bases between them. The V gene's germline CDR1 is SGHTA and CDR2 FQGNSA. The CDR3 bases are TGTGCCAGCAGCTTAATGACAGACATTCAGTACTTC. Translating gives CASSLMTDIQYF. Looking up the rest from reference TRBV7-2 and TRBJ2-4 gives the full variable domain: GAGVSQSPSNKVTEKGKDVELRCDPISGHTALYWYRQSLGQGLEFLIYFQGNSAPDKSGLPSDRFSAERTGGSVSTLTIQRTQQEDSAVYLCASSLMTDIQYFGAGTRLSVL.

Points on this clonotype: A single base separates this from a much larger clone, so it may be a read error. The chain recombines TRBV7-9 with TRBJ2-5, with D perhaps TRBD2 (6 bases). The germline V gene encodes CDR1 SEHNR and CDR2 FQNEAQ (reference sequence). This CDR3 is 13 amino acids long. The CDR3 spells CAGLSSNREAQYF. In nucleotides, the CDR3 is TGTGCCGGACTAAGCTCTAACCGAGAGGCCCAGTACTTC.